This entry lists 15 T cell receptor beta chains sequenced from one sample in a study of T cell clonotyping in hematopoietic cell transplantation. Time point specified: recipient sample about 28 days before transplant, after cytoreduction. Sequencing was performed with immunoSEQ multiplex PCR; in TCRdb, only in-frame clones are kept and a portion is missing. The sample carries more than 25,000 clones, about 74% recorded once. Specimen: peripheral blood mononuclear cells, collected before stem cell transplant. Every receptor here comes from a woman aged 30 to 39 with chronic myeloid leukemia. Some clones in this sample may be carry-over from other donors' samples.

CDR3 loop: CASSPARAGGNEQYF. DNA for the CDR3: TGCGCCAGCAGCCCAGCCCGGGCGGGGGGTAACGAGCAGTACTTC. The chain recombines TRBV4-3 with TRBJ2-7; 8 nucleotides align to TRBD2. Germline V gene lookup returns CDR1 LGHNA and CDR2 YSLEER. Trimming removed 4 bases from V and 5 bases from J; junction bases left unmatched: 10. The CDR3 runs to 15 residues.

This chain uses TRBV9 with TRBJ2-1; 9 bases fit TRBD2. The CDR3 has 16 residues. V was clipped by 0 bases and J by 3 bases; unmatched bases: 4. Germline CDR1 is SGDLS and CDR2 is YYNGEE. The CDR3 bases are TGTGCCAGCAGCGTAGGCGCGGGGGGGATCTACAATGAGCAGTTCTTC. It encodes CASSVGAGGIYNEQFF.

The chain carries TRBV5-1 and TRBJ1-4; D might be TRBD1 (6 bases). This CDR3 region has 15 residues. Germline lookup yields CDR1 SGHRS and CDR2 YFSETQ. Deletions cut 7 bases from V and 2 bases from J, with 15 bases between. The CDR3 spells CASSLLGHTNEKLFF. The CDR3 region has the DNA TGCGCCAGCTCGCTGTTGGGACATACTAATGAAAAACTGTTTTTT.

The J gene is TRBJ1-6, the V gene TRBV4-1; TRBD1 matches at 8 bases. V shed 2 bases and J 5 bases; nucleotides not matched to a gene: 2. This CDR3 spans 15 amino acids. CDR1 is MGHRA, CDR2 YSYEKL, per germline. Here the CDR3 reads CASSQQGQDNSPLHF. CDR3 nucleotide sequence: TGCGCCAGCAGCCAACAGGGACAGGATAATTCACCCCTCCACTTT.

The chain is built from TRBV6-4 and TRBJ1-2, with a possible D match to TRBD1 (6 bases). CDR1 MRHNA and CDR2 SNTAGT come from the germline V gene. V gave up 6 bases and J gave up 4 bases, with 12 bases separating them. This CDR3 has 13 residues. The CDR3 region is CASSRVQGYGYTF. In DNA form, the CDR3 reads TGTGCCAGCAGCCGGGTACAGGGCTATGGCTACACCTTC.

The CDR3 protein is CASSRGSRDEQYF. The CDR3 DNA sequence: TGCGCCAGCAGCCGGGGTTCCCGCGACGAGCAGTACTTC. The chain uses TRBV4-3 and TRBJ2-7, with D unclear. CDR1 is LGHNA, CDR2 YSLEER, per germline. The CDR3 is 13 residues long. The V end was cut by 4 bases, the J end by 5 bases, with 12 bases between.

Here the CDR3 reads CASSLGQTQGRETQYF. Written as DNA, the CDR3 is TGTGCCAGCAGCTTAGGTCAGACCCAGGGCAGGGAGACCCAGTACTTC. The chain couples TRBV7-2 to TRBJ2-5, with D perhaps matching TRBD1 (5 bases). This CDR3 has 16 residues. Trimming pared 1 base from V and 5 bases from J, leaving 17 bases between. Germline V gene data show CDR1 as SGHTA and CDR2 as FQGNSA. Full variable domain (missing parts from reference TRBV7-2 and TRBJ2-5): GAGVSQSPSNKVTEKGKDVELRCDPISGHTALYWYRQSLGQGLEFLIYFQGNSAPDKSGLPSDRFSAERTGGSVSTLTIQRTQQEDSAVYLCASSLGQTQGRETQYFGPGTRLLVL.

This clone appeared a few times. The genes are TRBV11-2 and TRBJ1-5, with no clear D. CDR3 length: 13 residues. Looked up from germline, CDR1 is SGHAT and CDR2 is FQNNGV. Trimming removed 6 bases from V and 5 bases from J, with 11 bases in between. The CDR3 nucleotides are TGTGCCAGCAGTCCGACGAATTATCAGCCCCAGCATTTT. Translating gives CASSPTNYQPQHF.

The chain uses TRBV19 and TRBJ1-5, with unresolved D. The V end was cut by 1 base, the J end by 0 bases, with 13 bases between. Germline CDR1 LNHDA, CDR2 SQIVND (reference sequence). CDR3 length equals 17 residues. CDR3 loop: CASSIAEGLGSNQPQHF. Written as DNA, the CDR3 is TGTGCCAGTAGTATAGCCGAGGGTTTGGGTAGCAATCAGCCCCAGCATTTT.

The chain employs TRBV2 and TRBJ1-6; 10 nucleotides align to TRBD1. CDR3 length: 15 residues. Germline CDR1 SNHLY, CDR2 FYNNEI. Trimming at V came to 7 bases and at J to 4 bases, leaving 4 bases not matched to a gene. CDR3: CASKGQGVYNSPLHF. The DNA for the CDR3 is TGTGCCAGCAAAGGACAGGGGGTTTATAATTCACCCCTCCACTTT.

V is TRBV6-6 and J is TRBJ2-7, with D possibly being TRBD1 (5 bases). In germline, CDR1 is MNHNY, CDR2 SVGAGI (reference sequence). V was trimmed by 2 bases and J by 2 bases, leaving 10 bases between them. CDR3 length: 14 amino acids. The CDR3 sequence is CASSYNIRAYEQYV. As DNA, the CDR3 is TGTGCCAGCAGTTACAATATCAGGGCCTACGAGCAGTACGTC.

V is TRBV28 and J is TRBJ1-5, with TRBD1 matching over 8 bases. The V gene's germline CDR1 is MDHEN and CDR2 SYDVKM. Trimming at V came to 5 bases and at J to 6 bases, leaving 6 bases not matched to a gene. The CDR3 is 14 residues long. The CDR3 here is CASSTADRGQPQHF. The CDR3 region has the DNA TGTGCCAGCAGTACCGCAGACAGGGGTCAGCCCCAGCATTTT.

V and J are TRBV30 and TRBJ2-1, with D possibly being TRBD2 (5 bases). The CDR3 runs to 17 residues. Per germline, CDR1 GTSNPN and CDR2 SVGIG (reference sequence). V lost 0 bases and J lost 7, with 22 bases in between. CDR3 protein: CAWSVQRTPGAWNEQFF. CDR3 coding DNA: TGTGCCTGGAGTGTACAACGGACTCCCGGCGCTTGGAATGAGCAGTTCTTC. The full variable domain, rest sourced from reference TRBV30 and TRBJ2-1, is SQTIHQWPATLVQPVGSPLSLECTVEGTSNPNLYWYRQAAGRGLQLLFYSVGIGQISSEVPQNLSASRPQDRQFILSSKKLLLSDSGFYLCAWSVQRTPGAWNEQFFGPGTRLTVL.

This clone was observed a few times. The genes are TRBV19 and TRBJ1-2; possible D gene TRBD1, 5 bases. This CDR3 has 17 amino acids. Germline CDR1 reads LNHDA; CDR2 reads SQIVND (reference sequence). The V and J ends lost 0 bases and 1 base respectively, with 15 bases between them. CDR3 DNA sequence: TGTGCCAGTAGTATAGATATGGGGACCCCCCGTAACTATGGCTACACCTTC. This gives the protein CASSIDMGTPRNYGYTF.

The V gene is TRBV30, the J gene TRBJ1-2; a possible D gene is TRBD1 (5 bases). Per germline, CDR1 GTSNPN and CDR2 SVGIG (reference sequence). This CDR3 has 14 residues. Trimming cost V 0 bases and J 5 bases, with 13 bases left between them. DNA for the CDR3: TGTGCCTGGAGTGTACCGGCCGGGGGATATGGCTACACCTTC. It is translated as CAWSVPAGGYGYTF.